Shown below are 25 T cell receptor beta chains from a single sample sequenced in a study of patients and donors after allogeneic stem cell transplantation. TCRdb reanalysed the RT-PCR reads using MiXCR and keeps one entry per CDR3 protein. The sample yields 200,000 to 250,000 distinct CDR3 sequences, over 12% seen once. The sequenced sample consisted of blood, either unsorted or a sorted T cell fraction (not recorded which). The origin of the receptors is a human donor who was either an allogeneic HSCT recipient or a stem cell or donor lymphocyte infusion donor (not recorded which). It is not recorded whose cells these are; they may come from a transplant donor.

This clonotype was counted ten times or more. For the CDR3, the DNA is TGTGCCAGCAGCTGGCTAGCGGGAGCGTCCTACGAGCAGTACTTC. Amino acid sequence: CASSWLAGASYEQYF. The chain couples TRBV5-6 to TRBJ2-7; 10 nucleotides match TRBD2. The germline gives CDR1 SGHDT, CDR2 YYEEEE. The CDR3 sequence is 15 residues long. V was pared by 3 bases and J by 1 base, with 4 bases of the junction left unmatched.

The V gene is TRBV3-1, the J gene TRBJ2-7; TRBD2 matches at 8 bases. J gave up 3 bases and V 6 bases, and 10 bases lay outside the gene matches. Germline lookup yields CDR1 LGHDT and CDR2 YNNKEL (reference sequence). This CDR3 comprises 15 residues. CDR3 nucleotides: TGTGCCAGCAGGGAAAGCGGGAGAGACTTCTACGAGCAGTACTTC. Protein sequence: CASRESGRDFYEQYF.

This clonotype has only a few counts. The chain uses TRBV19 and TRBJ1-5; tentative D call: TRBD1 (6 bases). Germline V gives CDR1 LNHDA, CDR2 SQIVND (reference sequence). V was shortened by 7 bases and J by 0 bases, with 19 bases between the two germline ends. The length of the CDR3 is 17 residues. In DNA form, the CDR3 reads TGTGCCAGTAAACCTGGCCGGGCAGGGGATAGCAATCAGCCCCAGCATTTT. Translation gives CASKPGRAGDSNQPQHF. The full variable domain, with the rest looked up from reference TRBV19 and TRBJ1-5, is DGGITQSPKYLFRKEGQNVTLSCEQNLNHDAMYWYRQDPGQGLRLIYYSQIVNDFQKGDIAEGYSVSREKKESFPLTVTSAQKNPTAFYLCASKPGRAGDSNQPQHFGDGTRLSIL.

CDR3 sequence (DNA): TGTGCCAGCAGCACCGGGACAGAGAATCAGCCCCAGCATTTT. Encoded protein: CASSTGTENQPQHF. This chain connects TRBV21-1 to TRBJ1-5; the table's D call of TRBD1 was not tested on the DNA. TRBV21-1 is assigned pseudogene status. The CDR3 consists of 14 residues.

This clonotype has ten or more counts. V usage is TRBV12-3 or TRBV12-4 and J usage is TRBJ1-1; D gene unclear. The CDR3 runs 14 residues. Trimming pared 3 bases from V and 6 bases from J, leaving 14 bases between. The CDR3 spells CASSLRTMRAEAFF. DNA of the CDR3: TGTGCCAGCAGTTTGAGGACGATGAGGGCTGAAGCTTTCTTT.

This clonotype was seen many times. This rearrangement joins TRBV5-1 to TRBJ1-2; D call uncertain. Trimming pared 0 bases from V and 7 bases from J, leaving 10 bases between. CDR1 is SGHRS, CDR2 YFSETQ, per germline. This CDR3 is built from 13 residues. CDR3: CASSLGRIGGYTF. CDR3 DNA: TGCGCCAGCAGCTTGGGCAGAATTGGTGGCTACACCTTC.

V gene TRBV29-1 combines with J gene TRBJ1-2; D uncertain. The CDR3 length is 14 residues. Trimming removed 4 bases from V and 5 bases from J, with 17 bases in between. Germline V lookup: CDR1 SQVTM, CDR2 ANQGSEA. CDR3 in amino acids: CSVGQQQSPYGYTF. The CDR3 nucleotides read TGCAGCGTTGGCCAGCAACAATCGCCATATGGCTACACCTTC.

CDR3 sequence reads: CASSPRGQGAGYTF. In DNA, the CDR3 is TGTGCCAGCAGCCCCCGCGGACAGGGGGCGGGCTACACCTTC. This sequence joins TRBV7-9 and TRBJ1-2; 11 bases are shared with TRBD1. CDR1 and CDR2 from the germline V gene are SEHNR and FQNEAQ (reference sequence). The CDR3 contains 14 residues. The ends lost 5 bases at V and 8 bases at J; junction bases unmatched: 7. The entire variable domain, with the rest obtained from reference TRBV7-9 and TRBJ1-2, is as follows: DTGVSQNPRHKITKRGQNVTFRCDPISEHNRLYWYRQTLGQGPEFLTYFQNEAQLEKSRLLSDRFSAERPKGSFSTLEIQRTEQGDSAMYLCASSPRGQGAGYTFGSGTRLTVV.

The CDR3 nucleotides are TGTGCCAGCGGCCGAGACAGGACTTACACTGAAGCTTTCTTT. Translated, it gives CASGRDRTYTEAFF. This chain uses TRBV7-9 with TRBJ1-1; maybe TRBD1 (6 bases). The CDR3 totals 14 residues. Germline CDR1 SEHNR, CDR2 FQNEAQ (reference sequence). With 8 bases removed from V and 3 bases from J, the gap between germline ends came to 16 bases.

This clonotype was picked up a small number of times. The chain employs TRBV20-1 and TRBJ2-3; perhaps TRBD2 as D (5 bases). The CDR3 runs to 14 residues. With 4 bases removed from V and 0 bases from J, the gap between germline ends came to 11 bases. Germline values: CDR1 DFQATT, CDR2 SNEGSKA (reference sequence). Here the CDR3 reads CSAKGGYSTDTQYF. DNA of the CDR3: TGCAGTGCTAAGGGCGGGTATAGCACAGATACGCAGTATTTT.

This clonotype was counted ten times or more. V gene TRBV9 combines with J gene TRBJ1-3, with D perhaps matching TRBD1 (6 bases). The CDR3 consists of 17 residues. Trimming removed 1 base from V and 4 bases from J, with 18 bases in between. The V gene's germline CDR1 is SGDLS and CDR2 YYNGEE. The CDR3 DNA reads as TGTGCCAGCAGCGTACGCCCGACGGGGCAGGGGGGAAACACCATATATTTT. Encoded protein: CASSVRPTGQGGNTIYF.

The V call is TRBV7-3, the J call TRBJ1-1; weak D call: TRBD1 (6 bases). Germline lookup yields CDR1 SGHTA and CDR2 FQGTGA. The CDR3 has 15 amino acids. V was clipped by 3 bases and J by 4 bases, with 15 bases between them. CDR3 DNA sequence: TGTGCCAGCAGCTTTTTGGGGGGCGGCGGCACTGAAGCTTTCTTT. Translating it yields CASSFLGGGGTEAFF.

The chain combines TRBV15 with TRBJ2-7; D perhaps matches TRBD2 (5 bases). CDR1 and CDR2 (germline): LNHNV, YYDKDF (reference sequence). The CDR3 runs 18 residues. V was shortened by 0 bases and J by 1 base, with 19 bases between the two germline ends. The CDR3 is CATSRDPSYRGRSYEQYF. The CDR3 DNA follows: TGTGCCACCAGCAGAGATCCCAGTTACCGGGGAAGGTCCTACGAGCAGTACTTC.

This chain links TRBV7-8 with TRBJ1-4; D is ambiguous. Germline V gives CDR1 SGHVS, CDR2 FQNEAQ. This CDR3 comprises 20 residues. V was trimmed by 5 bases and J by 1 base, leaving 26 bases between them. The CDR3, as DNA: TGTGCCAGCAGCCGTGGCCCCGGAACAGTTGCCCACTTAACTAATGAAAAACTGTTTTTT. Translated: CASSRGPGTVAHLTNEKLFF.

This chain uses TRBV6-1 with TRBJ2-5, with D possibly being TRBD2 (5 bases). Germline values: CDR1 MNHNS, CDR2 SASEGT. Trimming pared 1 base from V and 4 bases from J, leaving 10 bases between. This CDR3 is built from 14 residues. The CDR3 DNA follows: TGTGCCAGCAGTGAAGGGGAGTTTCGAGAGACCCAGTACTTC. Its translation is CASSEGEFRETQYF.

This clonotype has just a few counts. The J gene is TRBJ2-7, the V gene TRBV5-1, with 9 bases matching TRBD1. CDR1 and CDR2 from the germline V gene are SGHRS and YFSETQ. The junction had 4 bases not matched to a gene; V was cut back by 1 base and J by 2 bases. The CDR3 covers 15 residues. In nucleotides, the CDR3 is TGCGCCAGCAGCTTGCAAGGACAGGGGCCCTACGAGCAGTACTTC. Translating gives CASSLQGQGPYEQYF.

In its sample, this clonotype was seen many times. The rearrangement uses TRBV5-1 and TRBJ1-2; the match to TRBD1 covers 7 bases. Per the germline V gene, CDR1 is SGHRS and CDR2 is YFSETQ. This CDR3 has 16 residues. V dropped 6 bases and J dropped 0; count of bases not matched to a gene: 11. CDR3 sequence (DNA): TGCGCCAGCACCCAGCCCGGGACAGCCGCTAACTATGGCTACACCTTC. This translates into CASTQPGTAANYGYTF.

CDR3 bases: TGCAGTGCTAGAGATTTGATGGCGGGGAATCAGCCCCAGCATTTT. It codes for CSARDLMAGNQPQHF. The chain uses TRBV20-1 and TRBJ1-5; the D is unclear. The V gene's germline CDR1 is DFQATT and CDR2 SNEGSKA (reference sequence). Trimming left V 0 bases short and J 4 bases short, with 13 bases between. The CDR3 totals 15 residues.

The rearrangement links TRBV12-3 or TRBV12-4 to TRBJ1-5; D is undetermined. Between the trimmed V and J ends, which lost 7 bases and 5 bases, there was a span of 15 bases. The CDR3 extends over 14 amino acids. Here the CDR3 reads CASTGRYRHQPQHF. The CDR3 bases are TGTGCCAGCACCGGGAGATACCGACATCAGCCCCAGCATTTT.

This chain uses TRBV7-8 with TRBJ1-1; 7 positions match TRBD1. V was clipped by 6 bases and J by 4 bases; unmatched bases: 5. CDR3 size: 13 residues. Germline V gives CDR1 SGHVS, CDR2 FQNEAQ. The CDR3 DNA reads TGTGCCAGCAGGAAGGGGGCTTCCACTGAAGCTTTCTTT. Protein: CASRKGASTEAFF. Based on the CDR3 plus reference TRBV7-8 and TRBJ1-1, the full variable domain is GAGVSQSPRYKVAKRGQDVALRCDPISGHVSLFWYQQALGQGPEFLTYFQNEAQLDKSGLPSDRFFAERPEGSVSTLKIQRTQQEDSAVYLCASRKGASTEAFFGQGTRLTVV.

The gene calls are TRBV11-3 and TRBJ1-3; D ambiguous. V was cut by 5 bases and J by 3 bases, with 11 bases left in between. The CDR3 runs 14 residues. CDR1 is SGHNT and CDR2 is YENEEA in the germline V gene. The CDR3 DNA follows: TGTGCCAGCAGCCAATCAAGGAGTGGAAACACCATATATTTT. It yields the protein CASSQSRSGNTIYF. Full variable domain (remainder filled in from reference TRBV11-3 and TRBJ1-3): EAGVVQSPRYKIIEKKQPVAFWCNPISGHNTLYWYLQNLGQGPELLIRYENEEAVDDSQLPKDRFSAERLKGVDSTLKIQPAELGDSAVYLCASSQSRSGNTIYFGEGSWLTVV.

This clonotype was recorded at least ten times. This CDR3 reads CASSPLSLGTSTDTQYF. The CDR3 region has the DNA TGTGCCAGCTCACCACTCTCTCTTGGGACTAGCACAGATACGCAGTATTTT. V is TRBV18 and J is TRBJ2-3, with TRBD2 as a possible D gene (6 bases). The CDR3 contains 17 residues. The V end lost 1 base, the J end lost 0 bases, and 14 bases lay between the germline ends. Germline V gives CDR1 KGHSH, CDR2 LQKENI. Full variable domain (rest looked up from reference TRBV18 and TRBJ2-3): NAGVMQNPRHLVRRRGQEARLRCSPMKGHSHVYWYRQLPEEGLKFMVYLQKENIIDESGMPKERFSAEFPKEGPSILRIQQVVRGDSAAYFCASSPLSLGTSTDTQYFGPGTRLTVL.

This clonotype was counted at least ten times. The genes are TRBV20-1 and TRBJ2-1, with D maybe TRBD2 (6 bases). This CDR3 is built from 11 residues. Per the germline V gene, CDR1 is DFQATT and CDR2 is SNEGSKA (reference sequence). Trimming removed 3 bases at V and 14 bases at J, with 14 bases between. Here the CDR3 DNA reads TGCAGTGCTAGGTTCGGGAGTCTGGAGTTCTTC. It translates to CSARFGSLEFF.

This clonotype came up many times. The V call is TRBV20-1, the J call TRBJ2-1; D is unclear. Between the trimmed V and J ends, which lost 7 bases and 0 bases, there was a span of 7 bases. The CDR3 totals 12 residues. Germline V CDR1 and CDR2: DFQATT, SNEGSKA (reference sequence). CDR3 nucleotide sequence: TGCAGTGTTACGAGCTCCTACAATGAGCAGTTCTTC. Encoded protein: CSVTSSYNEQFF.

This clonotype came up a few times. Germline is not matched at one junction end, which may reflect a read error. This chain connects TRBV7-7 to TRBJ1-4, with 8 bases lining up with TRBD1. The CDR3 extends over 15 amino acids. Germline CDR1 and CDR2: SSHAT and FNYEAQ (reference sequence). CDR3 nucleotides: TGTGCTAGCAGCCCTAACAGGGGGGCTAATGAAAAACTGTTTTTT. It codes for CASSPNRGANEKLFF.